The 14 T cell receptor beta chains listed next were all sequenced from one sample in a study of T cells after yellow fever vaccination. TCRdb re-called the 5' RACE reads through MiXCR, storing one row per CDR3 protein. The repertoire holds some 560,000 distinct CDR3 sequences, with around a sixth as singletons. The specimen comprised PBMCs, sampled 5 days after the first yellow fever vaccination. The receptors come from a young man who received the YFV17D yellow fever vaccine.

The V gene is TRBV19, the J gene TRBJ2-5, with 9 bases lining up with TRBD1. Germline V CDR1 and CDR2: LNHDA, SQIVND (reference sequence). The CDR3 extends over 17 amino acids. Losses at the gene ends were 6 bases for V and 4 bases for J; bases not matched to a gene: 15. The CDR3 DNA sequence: TGTGCCAGTAGCGCCCTGGGGGCACAGGGGGCTGGAGAGACCCAGTACTTC. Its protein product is CASSALGAQGAGETQYF.

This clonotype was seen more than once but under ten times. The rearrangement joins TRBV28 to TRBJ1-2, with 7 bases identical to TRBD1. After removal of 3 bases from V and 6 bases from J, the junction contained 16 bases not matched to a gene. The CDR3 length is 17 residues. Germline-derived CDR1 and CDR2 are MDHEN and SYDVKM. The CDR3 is CASSFRTGSWVLDGYTF. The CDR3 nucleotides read TGTGCCAGCAGTTTTAGGACAGGATCTTGGGTGTTGGATGGCTACACCTTC.

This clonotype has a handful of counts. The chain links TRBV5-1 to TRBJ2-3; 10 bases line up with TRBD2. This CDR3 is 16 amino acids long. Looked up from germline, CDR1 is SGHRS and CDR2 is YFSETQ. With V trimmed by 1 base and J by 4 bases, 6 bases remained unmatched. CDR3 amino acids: CASSLSASGGPDTQYF. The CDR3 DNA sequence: TGCGCCAGCAGCTTGTCGGCTAGCGGGGGTCCAGATACGCAGTATTTT. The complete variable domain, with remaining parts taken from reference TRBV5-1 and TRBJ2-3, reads KAGVTQTPRYLIKTRGQQVTLSCSPISGHRSVSWYQQTPGQGLQFLFEYFSETQRNKGNFPGRFSGRQFSNSRSEMNVSTLELGDSALYLCASSLSASGGPDTQYFGPGTRLTVL.

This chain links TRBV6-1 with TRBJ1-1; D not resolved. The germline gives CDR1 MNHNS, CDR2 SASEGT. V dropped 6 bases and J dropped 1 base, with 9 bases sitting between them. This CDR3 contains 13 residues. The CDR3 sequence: CASRPTPNTEAFF. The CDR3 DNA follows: TGTGCCAGCAGACCCACACCGAACACTGAAGCTTTCTTT.

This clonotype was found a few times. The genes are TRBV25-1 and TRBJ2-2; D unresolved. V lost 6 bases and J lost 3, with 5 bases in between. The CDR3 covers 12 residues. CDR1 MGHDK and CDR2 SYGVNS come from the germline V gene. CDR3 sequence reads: CASRRYTGELFF. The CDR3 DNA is TGTGCCAGCAGGCGATACACCGGGGAGCTGTTTTTT.

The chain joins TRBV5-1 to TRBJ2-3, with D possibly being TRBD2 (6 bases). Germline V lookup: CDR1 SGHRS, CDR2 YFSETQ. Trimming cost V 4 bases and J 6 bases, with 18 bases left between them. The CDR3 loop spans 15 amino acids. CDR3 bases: TGCGCCAGCAGCCCGGCGGGGACTCGGGGGGATACGCAGTATTTT. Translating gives CASSPAGTRGDTQYF.

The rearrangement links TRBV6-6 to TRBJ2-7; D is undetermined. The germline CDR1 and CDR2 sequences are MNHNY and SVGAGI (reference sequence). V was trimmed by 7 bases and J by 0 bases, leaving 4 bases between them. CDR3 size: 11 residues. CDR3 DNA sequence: TGTGCCAGCACGGCCTCCTACGAGCAGTACTTC. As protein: CASTASYEQYF.

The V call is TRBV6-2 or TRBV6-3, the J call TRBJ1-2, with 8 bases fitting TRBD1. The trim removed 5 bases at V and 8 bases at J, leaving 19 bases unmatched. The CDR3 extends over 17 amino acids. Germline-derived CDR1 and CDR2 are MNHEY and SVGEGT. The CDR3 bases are TGTGCCAGCAGTCCCGCAGGGACAGGAGAATCCCTACTAGGCTACACCTTC. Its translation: CASSPAGTGESLLGYTF.

In DNA, the CDR3 is TGTGCCAGCAGCCAAGCTCGGGGGAACACAGATACGCAGTATTTT. It translates to CASSQARGNTDTQYF. The rearrangement uses TRBV7-2 and TRBJ2-3; D is possibly TRBD2 (6 bases). CDR1 is SGHTA, CDR2 FQGNSA, per germline. This CDR3 spans 15 amino acids. The ends were cut back, 5 bases at V and 2 bases at J, with 14 bases in the middle.

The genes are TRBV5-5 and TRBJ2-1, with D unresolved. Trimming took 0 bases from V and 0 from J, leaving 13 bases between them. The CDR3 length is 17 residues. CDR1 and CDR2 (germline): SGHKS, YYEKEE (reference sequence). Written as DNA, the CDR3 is TGTGCCAGCAGCTTGGGGCCCCCCTCCAGCTCCTACAATGAGCAGTTCTTC. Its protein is CASSLGPPSSSYNEQFF.

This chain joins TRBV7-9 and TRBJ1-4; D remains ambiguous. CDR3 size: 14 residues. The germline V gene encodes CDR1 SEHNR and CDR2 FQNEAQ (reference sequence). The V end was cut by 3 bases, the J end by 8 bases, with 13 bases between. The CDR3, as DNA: TGTGCCAGCAGCTTGGGTAGAATACGGGAAAAACTGTTTTTT. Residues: CASSLGRIREKLFF.

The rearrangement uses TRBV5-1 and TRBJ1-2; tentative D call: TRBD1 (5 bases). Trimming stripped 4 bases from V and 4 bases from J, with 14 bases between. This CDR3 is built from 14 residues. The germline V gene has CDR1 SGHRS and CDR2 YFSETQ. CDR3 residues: CASSTGHGGYGYTF. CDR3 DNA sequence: TGCGCCAGCAGCACAGGACATGGAGGCTATGGCTACACCTTC.

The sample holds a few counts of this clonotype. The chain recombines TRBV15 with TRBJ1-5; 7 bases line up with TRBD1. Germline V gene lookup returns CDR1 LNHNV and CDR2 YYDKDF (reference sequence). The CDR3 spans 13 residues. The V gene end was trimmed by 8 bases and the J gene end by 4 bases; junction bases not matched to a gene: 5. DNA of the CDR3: TGTGCCACCCAACAGGGGCATAATCAGCCCCAGCATTTT. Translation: CATQQGHNQPQHF.

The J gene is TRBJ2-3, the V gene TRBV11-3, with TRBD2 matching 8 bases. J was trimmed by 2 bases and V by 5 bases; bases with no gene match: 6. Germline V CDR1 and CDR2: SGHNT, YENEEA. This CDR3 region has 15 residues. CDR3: CASSPGGSHTDTQYF. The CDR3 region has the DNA TGTGCCAGCAGCCCGGGAGGGTCCCACACAGATACGCAGTATTTT.